This T cell receptor (beta chain) was identified during a study of T cell changes during pregnancy in multiple sclerosis. CDR3 size: 15 residues. Germline CDR1 and CDR2: SGHDN and FVKESK. V was clipped by 4 bases and J by 0 bases; unmatched bases: 5. Sequencing used immunoSEQ multiplex PCR; TCRdb keeps in-frame clones, though not all of them. The sample lists about 75,000 clones, about 90% occurring once. This TCR was recovered from a female donor in good health, enrolled as a control in a pregnancy study. The chain links TRBV14 to TRBJ2-7, with TRBD2 identical over 8 bases. The sample was peripheral blood, taken in the first trimester of pregnancy. This CDR3 is CASSPEGTSSYEQYF. CDR3 DNA sequence: TGTGCCAGCAGCCCCGAAGGGACTAGCTCCTACGAGCAGTACTTC.